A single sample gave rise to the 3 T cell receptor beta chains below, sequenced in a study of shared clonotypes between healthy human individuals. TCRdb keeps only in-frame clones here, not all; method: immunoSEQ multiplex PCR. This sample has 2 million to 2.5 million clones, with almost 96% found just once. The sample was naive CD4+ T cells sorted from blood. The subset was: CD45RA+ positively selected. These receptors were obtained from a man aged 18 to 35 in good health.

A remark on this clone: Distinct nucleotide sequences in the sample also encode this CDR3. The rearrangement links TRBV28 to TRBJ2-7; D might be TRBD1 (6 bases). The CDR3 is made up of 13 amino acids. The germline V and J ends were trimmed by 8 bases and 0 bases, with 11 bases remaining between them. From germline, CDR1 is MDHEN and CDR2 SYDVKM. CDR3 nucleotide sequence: TGTGCCAGCTCCTCGACAGGCTCCTACGAGCAGTACTTC. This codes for CASSSTGSYEQYF.

As DNA, the CDR3 is TGTGCCAGCAGTTACTCGGCGACAGGCGGGGGTGGCTACACCTTC. Translation gives CASSYSATGGGGYTF. The V gene is TRBV6-5, the J gene TRBJ1-2, with D possibly being TRBD1 (6 bases). CDR3 size: 15 residues. Germline V CDR1 and CDR2: MNHEY, SVGAGI. V lost 0 bases, J lost 7 bases, and 15 bases lay in between.

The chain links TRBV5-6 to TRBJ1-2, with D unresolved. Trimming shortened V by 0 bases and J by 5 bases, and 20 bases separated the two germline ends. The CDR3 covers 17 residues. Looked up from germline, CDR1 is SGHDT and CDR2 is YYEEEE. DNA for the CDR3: TGTGCCAGCAGCTTGGAACAATCGAGACGTTCACTTTATGGCTACACCTTC. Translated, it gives CASSLEQSRRSLYGYTF.